Following are 5 T cell receptor beta chains from one sample sequenced in a study of T cell responses to AZD1222 COVID-19 vaccine (dated by TCRdb to about 2021). Interpreted using the paper, the time point label stands for: baseline before first vaccination. Receptor libraries were prepared by the immunoSEQ multiplex PCR assay. This is the immuneACCESS table as TCRdb keeps it, with only in-frame sequences that have V and J called. A part of the clones is gone; compared with another copy, unresolved V genes explain less than half, and the rest is unexplained. The sample table shows more than 100,000 clones, and about nine tenths are seen once. The top ten hold around 7.7% of the sample. The source material was peripheral blood, sampled on day 0 of AZD1222 vaccination. The source of these receptors is an adult in good health.

The J gene is TRBJ1-2, the V gene TRBV7-2; D not certain. The germline CDR1 and CDR2 sequences are SGHTA and FQGNSA. Trimming took off 2 bases at V and 7 bases at J, with 8 bases between the two ends. The CDR3 is 12 amino acids. Written as DNA, the CDR3 is TGTGCCAGCAGCTTACCGGTCGGTGGCTACACCTTC. Amino acids: CASSLPVGGYTF.

This sequence joins TRBV10-1 and TRBJ1-1; possibly TRBD1 for D (5 bases). The CDR3 totals 13 residues. CDR1 is WNHNN, CDR2 SYGVQD, per germline (reference sequence). V dropped 9 bases and J dropped 3 bases, with 14 bases sitting between them. This CDR3 reads CASIGQGHTEAFF. CDR3 nucleotides: TGCGCCAGTATTGGACAAGGCCACACTGAAGCTTTCTTT.

The chain links TRBV11-3 to TRBJ2-3; the D gene is possibly TRBD2 (6 bases). Per germline, CDR1 SGHNT and CDR2 YENEEA. Trimming removed 5 bases from V and 3 bases from J, with 18 bases in between. CDR3 length: 16 residues. The CDR3 protein is CASSPHRDSLTDTQYF. CDR3 coding DNA: TGTGCCAGCAGCCCACACCGGGACTCATTGACAGATACGCAGTATTTT.

This chain links TRBV7-2 with TRBJ2-1, with TRBD2 matching 10 bases. The germline V gene has CDR1 SGHTA and CDR2 FQGNSA. The CDR3 length is 15 residues. The V gene end was trimmed by 1 base and the J gene end by 5 bases; junction bases not matched to a gene: 2. The CDR3, as DNA: TGTGCCAGCAGCTTAGAACTAGCGGGGCACAATGAGCAGTTCTTC. It codes for CASSLELAGHNEQFF. Combining the CDR3 with reference TRBV7-2 and TRBJ2-1 gives the whole variable domain GAGVSQSPSNKVTEKGKDVELRCDPISGHTALYWYRQSLGQGLEFLIYFQGNSAPDKSGLPSDRFSAERTGGSVSTLTIQRTQQEDSAVYLCASSLELAGHNEQFFGPGTRLTVL.

The chain is built from TRBV6-5 and TRBJ2-1; TRBD2 matches 8 bases. Trimming took 6 bases from V and 7 from J; bases not matched to a gene: 11. The CDR3 runs 15 residues. In germline, CDR1 is MNHEY, CDR2 SVGAGI. The CDR3 DNA reads TGTGCCAGCAGATCAACCGGGACTAGGTGGAATGAGCAGTTCTTC. The encoded protein is CASRSTGTRWNEQFF.